Listed here are 3 T cell receptor beta chains from one sample, sequenced in a study of OX40 agonist ivuxolimab in advanced cancers. The method was immunoSEQ multiplex PCR; TCRdb's version includes in-frame clones alone and lacks a portion of them. Here the sample spans some 13,000 clones, about 88% being singletons. Sample: CD4+ or CD8+ T cells sorted from blood, taken in a trial of the OX40 agonist ivuxolimab. These receptors were obtained from an adult with an advanced solid tumor such as melanoma, head and neck, liver or kidney cancer.

This clone was found a few times. The chain combines TRBV19 with TRBJ1-2; D is possibly TRBD1 (6 bases). The CDR3 is 12 amino acids. Germline V gene lookup returns CDR1 LNHDA and CDR2 SQIVND (reference sequence). The V and J ends lost 3 bases and 10 bases respectively, with 12 bases between them. The chain's CDR3 is CASSMGASDYTF. The CDR3 coding sequence is TGTGCCAGTAGTATGGGGGCCAGTGACTACACCTTC.

The gene calls are TRBV7-2 and TRBJ2-1; 7 nucleotides line up with TRBD2. Germline V gene sequence: CDR1 SGHTA, CDR2 FQGNSA. V lost 1 base, J lost 0 bases, and 0 bases stayed unmatched. The CDR3 extends over 15 amino acids. CDR3 DNA: TGTGCCAGCAGCTTAGGGACTAGCTCCTACAATGAGCAGTTCTTC. The encoded protein is CASSLGTSSYNEQFF.

This chain connects TRBV27 to TRBJ1-1; tentatively, D is TRBD1 (5 bases). From germline, CDR1 is MNHEY and CDR2 SMNVEV (reference sequence). The CDR3 has 11 amino acids. The ends were cut back, 10 bases at V and 10 bases at J, with 16 bases in the middle. CDR3 loop: CATTLGGIAFF. Here the CDR3 DNA reads TGTGCCACTACCCTGGGGGGAATAGCTTTCTTT.